Listed below are T cell receptor beta chains from one sample, sequenced in a study of blood T cell repertoires in COVID-19. Libraries were prepared by immunoSEQ multiplex PCR; TCRdb keeps only in-frame clonotypes and omits some of them. The sample records around 52,000 clones, around 80% being singletons. The specimen sequenced was peripheral blood. The source of these receptors is a woman between 55 and 75 years old with acute or convalescent COVID-19. The conserved cysteine and the conserved F or W are not part of the CDR3 here.

j_call | v_call | cdr3_aa
TRBJ1-5 | TRBV28 | ASSEIQGDQPQH
TRBJ2-2 | TRBV6-6 | ASSYSTGARTGELF
TRBJ2-7 | TRBV6-5 | ASSALTGYEQY
TRBJ2-3 | TRBV10-2 | ASKAGDPDTQY
TRBJ2-3 | TRBV7-2 | ASSLGSGGRDTQY
TRBJ2-5 | TRBV6-5 | ASSYGGDKWTQY
TRBJ1-2 | TRBV4-1 | ASSQAQDDYGYT
TRBJ1-4 | TRBV30 | AWSQGQRNEKLF
TRBJ1-5 | TRBV7-9 | ASSLWENQPQH
TRBJ2-2 | TRBV4-2 | ASSQHSSGELF
TRBJ1-5 | TRBV20-1 | SASEDTGSNQPQH
TRBJ1-6 | TRBV7-3 | ASSLGAGGGSPLH
TRBJ1-2 | TRBV7-2 | ASSPRGRDNYGYT
TRBJ1-4 | TRBV19 | ASSISGIRNNEKLF
TRBJ1-3 | TRBV7-2 | ASRPDSGNTIY
TRBJ1-2 | TRBV30 | AWGSLGHGYT
TRBJ1-1 | TRBV18 | ASSPASGTEAF
TRBJ2-6 | TRBV5-4 | ASRTGISGANVLT
TRBJ1-2 | TRBV19 | ASTLGGSSYGYT
TRBJ1-2 | TRBV7-8 | ASSLAPGGGYT
TRBJ2-7 | TRBV7-9 | ASSLTGQAMYEQY
TRBJ2-2 | TRBV6-5 | ASRLQGASTGELF
TRBJ2-7 | TRBV27 | ASSLIGLSSYEQY
TRBJ1-2 | TRBV18 | ASSPAEHNYGYT
TRBJ1-5 | TRBV12-5 | ASGLDGRGLQPQH
TRBJ1-3 | TRBV14 | ASSQFTGISGNTIY
TRBJ1-3 | TRBV2 | ASSKQGDGSGNTIY
TRBJ2-3 | TRBV5-1 | ASSFVRGGAGTDTQY
TRBJ1-1 | TRBV18 | ASSLQGNTEAF
TRBJ2-1 | TRBV7-3 | ASSFGLVPYNEQF
TRBJ2-5 | TRBV5-1 | ASSPSGGETQY
TRBJ2-3 | TRBV7-2 | ASMTGSGTDTQY
TRBJ2-7 | TRBV3-1/TRBV3-2 | ASGLTSSYEQY
TRBJ2-3 | TRBV9 | ASSVAPVTDTQY
TRBJ2-2 | TRBV2 | ASSGTGRASGELF
TRBJ1-1 | TRBV6-5 | ASRGQGRPNTEAF
TRBJ2-1 | TRBV7-3 | ASSLLRGRDNEQF
TRBJ2-4 | TRBV19 | ASSISAGRAKNIQY
TRBJ2-3 | TRBV24-1 | ATSWGTSTDTQY
TRBJ2-7 | TRBV29-1 | SVRGLDSYEQY
TRBJ2-5 | TRBV4-3 | ASSQDARGETQY
TRBJ2-7 | TRBV6-2/TRBV6-3 | ASSYNHRAYEQY
TRBJ1-1 | TRBV19 | ASSIGFTEAF
TRBJ1-1 | TRBV14 | ASSLRGGKSNTEAF
TRBJ1-5 | TRBV7-8 | ASSFRTGGQPQH
TRBJ1-1 | TRBV7-9 | ASSLGQPNTEAF
TRBJ2-3 | TRBV29-1 | SVEERGGLRDTQY
TRBJ1-4 | TRBV14 | ASSPPGRGNEKLF
TRBJ1-1 | TRBV5-6 | ASSFSGLRTEAF
TRBJ2-7 | TRBV18 | ASSPGQGAVEQY
TRBJ2-3 | TRBV15 | ATSSGTSGAQY
TRBJ2-2 | TRBV3-1/TRBV3-2 | ASSPVAGGNTGELF
TRBJ1-1 | TRBV18 | ASSPRGGEAF